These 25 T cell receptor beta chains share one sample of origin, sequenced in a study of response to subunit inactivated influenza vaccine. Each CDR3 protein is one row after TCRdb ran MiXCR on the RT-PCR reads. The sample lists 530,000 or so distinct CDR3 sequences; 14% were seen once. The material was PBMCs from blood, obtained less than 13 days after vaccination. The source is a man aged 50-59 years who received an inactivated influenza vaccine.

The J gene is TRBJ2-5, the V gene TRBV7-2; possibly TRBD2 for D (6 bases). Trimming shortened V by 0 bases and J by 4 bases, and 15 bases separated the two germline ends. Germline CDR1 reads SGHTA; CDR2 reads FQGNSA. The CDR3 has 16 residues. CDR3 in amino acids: CASSLAAGSPGETQYF. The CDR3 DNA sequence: TGTGCCAGCAGCTTAGCTGCGGGGAGCCCCGGAGAGACCCAGTACTTC.

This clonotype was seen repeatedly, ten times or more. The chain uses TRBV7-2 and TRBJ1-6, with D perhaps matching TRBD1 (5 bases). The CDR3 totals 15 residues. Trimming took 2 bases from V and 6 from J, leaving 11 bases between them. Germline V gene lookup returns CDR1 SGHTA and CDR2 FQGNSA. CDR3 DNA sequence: TGTGCCAGCAGCTTACAGGGTCTGGGTAATTCACCCCTCCACTTT. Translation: CASSLQGLGNSPLHF.

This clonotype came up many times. The CDR3 protein is CASSLSRISEAFF. CDR3 in DNA: TGTGCCAGCAGTTTATCGAGGATTTCTGAAGCTTTCTTT. V gene TRBV27 combines with J gene TRBJ1-1; no firm D call. The CDR3 runs 13 residues. Trimming left V 0 bases short and J 6 bases short, with 8 bases between. Germline V lookup: CDR1 MNHEY, CDR2 SMNVEV (reference sequence).

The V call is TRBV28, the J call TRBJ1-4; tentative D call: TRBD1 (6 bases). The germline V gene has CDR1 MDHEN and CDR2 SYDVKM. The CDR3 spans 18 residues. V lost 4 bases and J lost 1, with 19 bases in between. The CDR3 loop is CASSSYRAPLRTNEKLFF. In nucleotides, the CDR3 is TGTGCCAGCAGTTCCTACAGGGCCCCATTGAGAACTAATGAAAAACTGTTTTTT.

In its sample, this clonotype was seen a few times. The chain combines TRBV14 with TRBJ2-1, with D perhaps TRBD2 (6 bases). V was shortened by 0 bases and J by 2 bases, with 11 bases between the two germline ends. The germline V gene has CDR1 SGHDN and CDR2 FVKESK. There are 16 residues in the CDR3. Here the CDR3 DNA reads TGTGCCAGCAGCCAAGAAGGCGCGGGGCCCTACAATGAGCAGTTCTTC. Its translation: CASSQEGAGPYNEQFF.

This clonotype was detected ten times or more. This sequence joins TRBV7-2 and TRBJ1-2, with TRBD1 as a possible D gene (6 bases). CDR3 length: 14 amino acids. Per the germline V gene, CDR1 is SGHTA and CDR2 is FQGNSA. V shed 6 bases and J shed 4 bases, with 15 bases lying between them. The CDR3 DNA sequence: TGTGCCAGCAGAGACCCAGGGGTGGGCTATGGCTACACCTTC. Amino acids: CASRDPGVGYGYTF.

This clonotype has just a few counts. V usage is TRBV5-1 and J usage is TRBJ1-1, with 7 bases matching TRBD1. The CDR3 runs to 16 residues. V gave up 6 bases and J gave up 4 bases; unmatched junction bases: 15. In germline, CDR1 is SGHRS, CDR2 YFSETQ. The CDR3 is CASTAGTVLGGTEAFF. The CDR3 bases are TGCGCCAGCACCGCCGGGACAGTTCTTGGAGGCACTGAAGCTTTCTTT.

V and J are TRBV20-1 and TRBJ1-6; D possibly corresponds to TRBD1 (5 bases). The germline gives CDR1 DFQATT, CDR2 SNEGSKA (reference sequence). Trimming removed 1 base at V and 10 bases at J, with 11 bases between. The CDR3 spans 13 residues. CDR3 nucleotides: TGCAGTGCTAGAGCAAGCAGGGACTCACCCCTCCACTTT. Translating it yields CSARASRDSPLHF.

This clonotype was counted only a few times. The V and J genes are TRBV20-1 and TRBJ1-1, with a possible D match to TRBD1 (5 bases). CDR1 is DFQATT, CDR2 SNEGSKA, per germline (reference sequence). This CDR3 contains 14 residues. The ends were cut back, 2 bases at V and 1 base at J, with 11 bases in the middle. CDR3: CSARNLGPNTEAFF. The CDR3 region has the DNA TGCAGTGCTAGAAATTTGGGACCGAACACTGAAGCTTTCTTT.

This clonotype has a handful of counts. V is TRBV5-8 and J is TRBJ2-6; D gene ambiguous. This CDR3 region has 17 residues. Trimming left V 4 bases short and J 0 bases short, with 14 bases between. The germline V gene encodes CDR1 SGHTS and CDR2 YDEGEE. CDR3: CASSRARLSSGANVLTF. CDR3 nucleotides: TGTGCCAGCAGCCGGGCCAGATTGAGCTCTGGGGCCAACGTCCTGACTTTC.

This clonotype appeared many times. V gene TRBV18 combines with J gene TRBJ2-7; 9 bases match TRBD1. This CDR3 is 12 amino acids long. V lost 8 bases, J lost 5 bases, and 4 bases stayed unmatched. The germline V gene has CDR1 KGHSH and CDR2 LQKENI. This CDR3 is CASSRDRDEQYF. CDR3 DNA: TGTGCCAGCAGTCGGGACAGGGACGAGCAGTACTTC.

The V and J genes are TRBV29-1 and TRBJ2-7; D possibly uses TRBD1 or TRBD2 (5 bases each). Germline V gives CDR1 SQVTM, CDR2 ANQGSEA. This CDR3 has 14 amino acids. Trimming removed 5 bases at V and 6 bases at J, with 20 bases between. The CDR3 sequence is CSVFGGRKLREQYF. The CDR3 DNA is TGCAGCGTTTTTGGGGGAAGGAAGCTCCGCGAGCAGTACTTC.

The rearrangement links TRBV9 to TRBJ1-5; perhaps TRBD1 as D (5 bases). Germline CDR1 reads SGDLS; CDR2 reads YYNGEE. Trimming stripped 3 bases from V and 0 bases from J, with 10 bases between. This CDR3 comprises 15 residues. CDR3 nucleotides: TGTGCCAGCAGCGCCGGGACGAATAGCAATCAGCCCCAGCATTTT. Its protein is CASSAGTNSNQPQHF.

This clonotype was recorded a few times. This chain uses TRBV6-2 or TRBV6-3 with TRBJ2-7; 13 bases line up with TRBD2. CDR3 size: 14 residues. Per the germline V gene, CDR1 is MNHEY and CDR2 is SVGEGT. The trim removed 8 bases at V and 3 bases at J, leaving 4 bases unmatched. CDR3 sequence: CASQGTSGNYEQYF. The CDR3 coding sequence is TGTGCCAGCCAGGGGACTAGCGGGAACTACGAGCAGTACTTC.

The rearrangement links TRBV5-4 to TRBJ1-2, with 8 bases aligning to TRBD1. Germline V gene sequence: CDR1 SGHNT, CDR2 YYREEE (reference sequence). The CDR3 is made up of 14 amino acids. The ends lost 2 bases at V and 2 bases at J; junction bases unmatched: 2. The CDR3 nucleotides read TGTGCCAGCAGCTTCCAGGGGGCCAACTATGGCTACACCTTC. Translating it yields CASSFQGANYGYTF.

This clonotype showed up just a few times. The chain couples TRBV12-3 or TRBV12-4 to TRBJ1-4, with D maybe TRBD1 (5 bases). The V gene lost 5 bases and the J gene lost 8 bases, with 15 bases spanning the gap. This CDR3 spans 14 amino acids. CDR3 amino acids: CASSRWVREEKLFF. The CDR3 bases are TGTGCCAGCAGTAGATGGGTCAGGGAGGAAAAACTGTTTTTT.

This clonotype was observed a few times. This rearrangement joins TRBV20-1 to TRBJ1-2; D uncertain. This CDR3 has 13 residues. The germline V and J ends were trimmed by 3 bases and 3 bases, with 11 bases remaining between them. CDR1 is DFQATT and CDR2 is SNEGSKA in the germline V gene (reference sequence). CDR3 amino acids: CSASRGAYYGYTF. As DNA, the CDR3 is TGCAGTGCTAGTCGGGGTGCCTACTATGGCTACACCTTC.

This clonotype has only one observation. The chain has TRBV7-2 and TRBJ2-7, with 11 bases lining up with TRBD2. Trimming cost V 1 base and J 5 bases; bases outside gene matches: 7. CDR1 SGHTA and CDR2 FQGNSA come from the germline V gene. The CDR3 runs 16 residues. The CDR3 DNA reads TGTGCCAGCAGCTTAGGTAGCGGGGGGGCGTCCGACGAGCAGTACTTC. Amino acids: CASSLGSGGASDEQYF.

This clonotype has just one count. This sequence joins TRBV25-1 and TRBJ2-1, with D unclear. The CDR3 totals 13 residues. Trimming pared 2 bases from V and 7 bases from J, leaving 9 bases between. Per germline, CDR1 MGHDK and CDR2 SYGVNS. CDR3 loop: CASSEATVNEQFF. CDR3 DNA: TGTGCCAGCAGTGAAGCGACCGTGAATGAGCAGTTCTTC. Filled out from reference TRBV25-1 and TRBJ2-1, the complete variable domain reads EADIYQTPRYLVIGTGKKITLECSQTMGHDKMYWYQQDPGMELHLIHYSYGVNSTEKGDLSSESTVSRIRTEHFPLTLESARPSHTSQYLCASSEATVNEQFFGPGTRLTVL.

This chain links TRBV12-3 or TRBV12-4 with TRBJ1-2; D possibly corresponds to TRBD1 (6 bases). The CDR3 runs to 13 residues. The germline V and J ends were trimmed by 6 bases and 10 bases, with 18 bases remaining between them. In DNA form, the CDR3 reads TGTGCCAGCAGCAAGGCACAGGGCCTTATCTACACCTTC. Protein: CASSKAQGLIYTF.

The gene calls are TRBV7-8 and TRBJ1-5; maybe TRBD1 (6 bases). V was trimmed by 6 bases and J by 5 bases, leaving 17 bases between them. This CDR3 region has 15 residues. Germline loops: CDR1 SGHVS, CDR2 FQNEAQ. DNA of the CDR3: TGTGCCAGCAGTTCAGCCGGGACACCGTATCAGCCCCAGCATTTT. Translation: CASSSAGTPYQPQHF.

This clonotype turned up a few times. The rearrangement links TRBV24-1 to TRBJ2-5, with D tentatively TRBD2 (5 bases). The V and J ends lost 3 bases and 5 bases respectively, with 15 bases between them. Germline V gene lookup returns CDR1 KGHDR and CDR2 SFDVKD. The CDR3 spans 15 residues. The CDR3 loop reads CATSDPLERLETQYF. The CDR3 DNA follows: TGTGCCACCAGTGATCCCCTCGAGCGGCTGGAGACCCAGTACTTC.

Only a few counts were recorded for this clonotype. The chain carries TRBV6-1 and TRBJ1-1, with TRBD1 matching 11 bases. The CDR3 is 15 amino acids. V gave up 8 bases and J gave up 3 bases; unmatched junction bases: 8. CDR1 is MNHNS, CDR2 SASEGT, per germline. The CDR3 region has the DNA TGTGCCAGCGAAGGGACAGGGGGTAAGGACACTGAAGCTTTCTTT. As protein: CASEGTGGKDTEAFF.

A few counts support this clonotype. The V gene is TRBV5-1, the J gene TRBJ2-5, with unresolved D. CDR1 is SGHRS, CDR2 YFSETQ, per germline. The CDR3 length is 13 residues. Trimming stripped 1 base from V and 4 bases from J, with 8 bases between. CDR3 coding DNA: TGCGCCAGCAGCTTGATTAGAAGAGAGACCCAGTACTTC. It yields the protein CASSLIRRETQYF.

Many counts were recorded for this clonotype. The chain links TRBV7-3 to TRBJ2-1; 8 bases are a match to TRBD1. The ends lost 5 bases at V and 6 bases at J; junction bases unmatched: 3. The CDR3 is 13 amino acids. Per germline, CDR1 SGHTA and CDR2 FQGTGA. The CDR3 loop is CASSATGVNEQFF. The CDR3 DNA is TGTGCCAGCAGCGCGACAGGGGTCAATGAGCAGTTCTTC.